This TCR beta chain appears in the sequencing data of a study of low-dose radiotherapy and immunotherapy resistance in tumors. Unmatched junction bases numbered 14, after V lost 9 bases and J lost 10 bases. The germline V gene has CDR1 MNHEY and CDR2 SMNVEV (reference sequence). The CDR3 is 14 amino acids. A remark on this clonotype: One base separates it from a far larger clone, so it is likely a read error.

Time point given: after trial treatment. Sample treatment: LDRT plus nivolumab, ipilimumab, low-dose cyclophosphamide and aspirin (RACIN trial). Alpha and beta chains were covered, as first-strand cDNA relied on TRAV- and TRBV-specific primers. It was with a constant-region primer and a V-primer adapter that TCRs were amplified over approximately 18 PCR cycles. Amplification (by in vitro transcription) was performed on isolated mRNA. MiXCR was run by TCRdb on the reads, yielding one entry per CDR3 protein. The sample holds tens of thousands of distinct CDR3 sequences, about 25% seen once. This material consisted of PBMCs, taken after low-dose radiotherapy plus immunotherapy. The receptor's source is a male donor with prostate cancer. The chain couples TRBV27 to TRBJ2-1; 8 bases map to TRBD2. This CDR3 reads CASSGTSSSYEQFF. The CDR3 DNA is TGTGCCAGTAGCGGGACATCGAGCTCCTACGAGCAGTTCTTC.